This T cell receptor beta chain comes out of a study of human T cells and chemical hapten exposure. Overall study context: A roughly 2 cm by roughly 2 cm inner upper arm patch received 2% DPC for sensitization. TCR yields per sample varied, mainly owing to small pooled library volume differences.

This clonotype was seen more than once but under ten times. TCRdb fed the RACE reads into MiXCR, producing one record per CDR3 protein. The repertoire holds around 53,000 distinct CDR3 sequences, less than 10% seen once, with just under 4.5% in the top ten. There are 13 residues in the CDR3. Germline V CDR1 and CDR2: GTSNPN, SVGIG (reference sequence). Trimming removed 3 bases from V and 6 bases from J, with 13 bases in between. Documented time point: patch test 1, 2 weeks after DPC sensitization. Treatment described: therapeutic diphenylcyclopropenone sensitization with weekly scalp DPC. Before extraction, the whole blood was not fractionated, and total RNA was taken from it.

The clonotype comes from a woman aged 50 to 60 with alopecia areata. Some clones in this sample may be carry-over from other donors' samples. Here the sequenced sample was whole blood, taken in connection with sensitization to the hapten diphenylcyclopropenone (DPC). This rearrangement joins TRBV30 to TRBJ2-3, with D perhaps matching TRBD2 (5 bases). CDR3 protein: CAWRRGQWDTQYF. In nucleotides, the CDR3 is TGTGCCTGGAGACGAGGGCAGTGGGATACGCAGTATTTT.